Included here is one T cell receptor (beta chain) sequence, with context. Trimming removed 2 bases at V and 2 bases at J, with 14 bases between. Germline V gene data show CDR1 as MDHEN and CDR2 as SYDVKM. This CDR3 region has 16 residues. These data originate in a study of blood T cell repertoires in COVID-19. Study-wide background: Both acute and convalescent COVID-19 samples were obtained from the United States, Italy and Spain. From T cells, B-cell-depleted T cells, or PBMCs came the material, which was cDNA or gDNA.

Original analysis: Reference gene primer amplification gave nucleated cell count estimates. Assay: immunoSEQ multiplex PCR; the TCRdb copy retains only in-frame clones and omits some. That table gives V, J and clone size, and the DNA gave D and trimming. The sample has some 160,000 clones; roughly 77% are singletons. The origin of this receptor is a man aged 70 or older with active or convalescent COVID-19. The material sequenced was peripheral blood. The V call is TRBV28, the J call TRBJ2-3; tentatively, D is TRBD2 (6 bases). CDR3 sequence (DNA): TGTGCCAGCAGTTTAGGGCCTAGCGTACCCACAGATACGCAGTATTTT. It codes for CASSLGPSVPTDTQYF.